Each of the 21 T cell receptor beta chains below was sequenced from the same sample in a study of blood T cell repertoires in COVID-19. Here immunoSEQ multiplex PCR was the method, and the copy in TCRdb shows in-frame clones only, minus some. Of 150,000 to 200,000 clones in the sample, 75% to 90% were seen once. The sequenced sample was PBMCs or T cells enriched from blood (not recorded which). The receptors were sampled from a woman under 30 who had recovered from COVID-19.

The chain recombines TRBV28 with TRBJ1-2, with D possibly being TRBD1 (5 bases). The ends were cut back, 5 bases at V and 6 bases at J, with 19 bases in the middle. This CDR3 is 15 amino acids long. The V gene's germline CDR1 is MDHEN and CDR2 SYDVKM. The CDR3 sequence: CASSKPTVYFDGYTF. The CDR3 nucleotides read TGTGCCAGCAGTAAACCGACAGTTTATTTTGATGGCTACACCTTC.

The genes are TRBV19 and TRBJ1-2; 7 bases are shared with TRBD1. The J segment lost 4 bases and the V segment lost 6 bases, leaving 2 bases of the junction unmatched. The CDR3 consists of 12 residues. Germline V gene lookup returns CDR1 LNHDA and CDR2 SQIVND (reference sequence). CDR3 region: CASRTGPYGYTF. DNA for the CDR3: TGTGCCAGTAGGACAGGGCCCTATGGCTACACCTTC.

CDR3 sequence: CASGAGLTYEQYF. In DNA form, the CDR3 reads TGTGCCAGCGGAGCGGGACTTACCTACGAGCAGTACTTC. The chain joins TRBV6-5 to TRBJ2-7; 7 nucleotides align to TRBD2. V lost 8 bases to trimming and J lost 2 bases; unmatched junction nucleotides: 6. Germline loops: CDR1 MNHEY, CDR2 SVGAGI. The CDR3 length is 13 residues.

The chain's CDR3 is CASWDRGLPNTEAFF. In DNA form, the CDR3 reads TGTGCCAGCTGGGACAGGGGATTACCGAACACTGAAGCTTTCTTT. The chain carries TRBV6-5 and TRBJ1-1, with 10 positions matching TRBD1. V dropped 8 bases and J dropped 1; count of bases not matched to a gene: 7. The CDR3 sequence is 15 residues long. CDR1 and CDR2 (germline): MNHEY, SVGAGI.

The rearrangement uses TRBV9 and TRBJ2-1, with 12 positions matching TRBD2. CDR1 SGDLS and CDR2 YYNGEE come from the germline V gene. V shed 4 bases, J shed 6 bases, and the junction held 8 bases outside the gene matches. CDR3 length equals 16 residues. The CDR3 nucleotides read TGTGCCAGCAGCCCCGGCTCTAGCGGGAGGGCCAATGAGCAGTTCTTC. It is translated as CASSPGSSGRANEQFF.

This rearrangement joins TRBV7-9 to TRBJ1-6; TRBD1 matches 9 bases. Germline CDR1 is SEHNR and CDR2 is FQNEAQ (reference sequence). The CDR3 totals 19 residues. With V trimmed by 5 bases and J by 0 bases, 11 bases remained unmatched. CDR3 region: CASSIILSGQGSYNSPLHF. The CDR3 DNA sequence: TGTGCCAGCAGCATAATACTTTCGGGACAGGGCTCCTATAATTCACCCCTCCACTTT.

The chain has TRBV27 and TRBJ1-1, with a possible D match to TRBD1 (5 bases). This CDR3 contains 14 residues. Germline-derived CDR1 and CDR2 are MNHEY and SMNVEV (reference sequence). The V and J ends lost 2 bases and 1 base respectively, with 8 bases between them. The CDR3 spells CASSLVGGNTEAFF. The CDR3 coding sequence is TGTGCCAGCAGTTTAGTCGGGGGGAACACTGAAGCTTTCTTT.

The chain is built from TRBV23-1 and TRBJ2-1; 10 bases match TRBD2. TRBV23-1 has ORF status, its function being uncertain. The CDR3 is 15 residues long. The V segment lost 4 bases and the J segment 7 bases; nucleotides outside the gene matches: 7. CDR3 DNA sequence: TGCGCCAGCAGTCCCAAGGGACTAGCGAGGAATGAGCAGTTCTTC. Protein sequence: CASSPKGLARNEQFF.

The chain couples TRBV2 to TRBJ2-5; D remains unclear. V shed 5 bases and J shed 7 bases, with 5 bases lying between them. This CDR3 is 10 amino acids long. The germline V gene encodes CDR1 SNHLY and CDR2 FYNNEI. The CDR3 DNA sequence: TGTGCCAGCAGTTCGGGGACCCAGTACTTC. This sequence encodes CASSSGTQYF.

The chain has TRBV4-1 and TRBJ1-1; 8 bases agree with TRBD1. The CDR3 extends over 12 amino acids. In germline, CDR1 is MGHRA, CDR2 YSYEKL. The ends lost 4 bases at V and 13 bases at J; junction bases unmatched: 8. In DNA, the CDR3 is TGCGCCAGCAGCCCTCCAGGGGGCTTTGGTTTCTTT. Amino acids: CASSPPGGFGFF.

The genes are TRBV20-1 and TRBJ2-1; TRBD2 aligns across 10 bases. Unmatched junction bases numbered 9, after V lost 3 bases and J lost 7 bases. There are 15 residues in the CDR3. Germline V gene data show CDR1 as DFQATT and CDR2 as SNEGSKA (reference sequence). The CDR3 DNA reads TGCAGTGCTAGTAGTGGGCTAGCGGGAGTAAATGAGCAGTTCTTC. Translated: CSASSGLAGVNEQFF.

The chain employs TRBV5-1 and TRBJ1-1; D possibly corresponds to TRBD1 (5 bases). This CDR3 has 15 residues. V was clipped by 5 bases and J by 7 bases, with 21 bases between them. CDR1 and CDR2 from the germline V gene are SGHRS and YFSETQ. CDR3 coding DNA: TGCGCCAGCAGACCCCGCGGGGCTCCTGGGGGTGAAGCTTTCTTT. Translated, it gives CASRPRGAPGGEAFF. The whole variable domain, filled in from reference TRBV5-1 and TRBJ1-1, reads KAGVTQTPRYLIKTRGQQVTLSCSPISGHRSVSWYQQTPGQGLQFLFEYFSETQRNKGNFPGRFSGRQFSNSRSEMNVSTLELGDSALYLCASRPRGAPGGEAFFGQGTRLTVV.

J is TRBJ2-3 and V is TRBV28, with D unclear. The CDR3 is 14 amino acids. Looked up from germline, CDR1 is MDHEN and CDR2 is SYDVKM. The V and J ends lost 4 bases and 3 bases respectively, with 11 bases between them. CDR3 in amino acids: CASSSFSLTDTQYF. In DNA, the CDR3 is TGTGCCAGCAGTTCCTTTTCCCTTACAGATACGCAGTATTTT.

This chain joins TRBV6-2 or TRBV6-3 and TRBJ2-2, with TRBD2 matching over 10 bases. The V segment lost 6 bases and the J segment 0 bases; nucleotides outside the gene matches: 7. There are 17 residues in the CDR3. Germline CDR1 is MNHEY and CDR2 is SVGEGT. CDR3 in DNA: TGTGCCAGCAGCCCTAGCGGGAGCCCTACGAACACCGGGGAGCTGTTTTTT. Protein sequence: CASSPSGSPTNTGELFF.

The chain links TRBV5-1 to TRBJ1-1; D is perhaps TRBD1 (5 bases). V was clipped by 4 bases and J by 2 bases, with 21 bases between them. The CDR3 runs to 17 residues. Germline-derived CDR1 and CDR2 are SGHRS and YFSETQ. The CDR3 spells CASSGLGQGRSNTEAFF. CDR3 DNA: TGCGCCAGCAGCGGTCTGGGGCAGGGCCGATCTAACACTGAAGCTTTCTTT.

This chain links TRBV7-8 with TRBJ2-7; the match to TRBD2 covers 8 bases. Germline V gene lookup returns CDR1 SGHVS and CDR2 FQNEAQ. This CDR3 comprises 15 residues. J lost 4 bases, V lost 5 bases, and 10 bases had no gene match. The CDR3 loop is CASSPRDGGGYEQYF. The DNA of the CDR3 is TGTGCCAGCAGCCCAAGGGACGGGGGGGGATACGAGCAGTACTTC. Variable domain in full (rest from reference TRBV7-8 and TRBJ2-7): GAGVSQSPRYKVAKRGQDVALRCDPISGHVSLFWYQQALGQGPEFLTYFQNEAQLDKSGLPSDRFFAERPEGSVSTLKIQRTQQEDSAVYLCASSPRDGGGYEQYFGPGTRLTVT.

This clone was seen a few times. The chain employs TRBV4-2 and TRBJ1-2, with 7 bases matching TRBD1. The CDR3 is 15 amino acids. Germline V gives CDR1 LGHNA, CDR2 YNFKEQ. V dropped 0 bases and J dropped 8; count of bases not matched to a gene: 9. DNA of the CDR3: TGTGCCAGCAGCCAAGATGTGAGGGACAGCCTCGGCTACACCTTC. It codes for CASSQDVRDSLGYTF.

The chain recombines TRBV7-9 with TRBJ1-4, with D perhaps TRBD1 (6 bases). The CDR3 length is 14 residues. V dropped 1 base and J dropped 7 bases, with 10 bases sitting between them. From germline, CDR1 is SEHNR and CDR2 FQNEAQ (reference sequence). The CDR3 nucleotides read TGTGCCAGCAGCTTAGGGGGCAGGGGTGAAAAACTGTTTTTT. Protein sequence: CASSLGGRGEKLFF.

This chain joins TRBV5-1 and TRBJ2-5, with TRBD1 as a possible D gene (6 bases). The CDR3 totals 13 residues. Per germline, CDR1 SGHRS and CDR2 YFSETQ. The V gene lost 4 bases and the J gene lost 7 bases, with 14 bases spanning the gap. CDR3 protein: CASSPDSAGTQYF. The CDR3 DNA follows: TGCGCCAGCAGCCCGGACAGCGCCGGGACCCAGTACTTC. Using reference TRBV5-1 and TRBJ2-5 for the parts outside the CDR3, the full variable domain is KAGVTQTPRYLIKTRGQQVTLSCSPISGHRSVSWYQQTPGQGLQFLFEYFSETQRNKGNFPGRFSGRQFSNSRSEMNVSTLELGDSALYLCASSPDSAGTQYFGPGTRLLVL.

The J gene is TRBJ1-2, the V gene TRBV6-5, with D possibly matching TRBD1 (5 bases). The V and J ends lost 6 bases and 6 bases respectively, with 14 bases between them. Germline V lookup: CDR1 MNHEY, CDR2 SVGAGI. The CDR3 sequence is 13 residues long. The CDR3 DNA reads TGTGCCAGCAGCGACGACAGAGAAGATGGCTACACCTTC. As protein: CASSDDREDGYTF.

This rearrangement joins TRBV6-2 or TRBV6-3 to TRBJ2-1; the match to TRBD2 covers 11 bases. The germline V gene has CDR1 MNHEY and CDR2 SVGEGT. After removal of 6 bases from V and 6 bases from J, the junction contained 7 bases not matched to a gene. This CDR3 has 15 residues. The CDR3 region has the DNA TGTGCCAGCAGCCCCCATAGCGGGAGGGCCAATGAGCAGTTCTTC. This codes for CASSPHSGRANEQFF.